This T cell receptor beta chain was sequenced during a study of cytomegalovirus exposure and HLA in healthy donors. Study in general: Sequencing of approximately 190 million T cells in an earlier analysis found 90 million to 120 million unique TCR beta sequences.

This clone turned up a few times. Its specificity is not known. The primer mix had 60 Vbeta and 13 Jbeta primers. The repertoire was sequenced with immunoSEQ multiplex PCR; TCRdb's copy has only in-frame clones and lacks some. The sample holds about 76,000 clones, 70% to 80% seen once. Study-level findings and limits: Per published reports, the classifier diagnosed cytomegalovirus status with high specificity and sensitivity.

From germline, CDR1 is SGHVS and CDR2 FNYEAQ. There are 13 residues in the CDR3. Trimming removed 5 bases from V and 7 bases from J; junction bases left unmatched: 5. The sequencing sample was made of PBMCs. The rearrangement links TRBV7-6 to TRBJ1-1, with TRBD1 identical over 9 bases. This sequence was found in a man between 25 and 39 years old in good health and CMV-seronegative. The chain's CDR3 is CASSLGQGSEAFF. The CDR3 nucleotides are TGTGCCAGCAGCCTGGGACAGGGAAGTGAAGCTTTCTTT. The full variable domain, with the rest looked up from reference TRBV7-6 and TRBJ1-1, is GAGVSQSPRYKVTKRGQDVALRCDPISGHVSLYWYRQALGQGPEFLTYFNYEAQQDKSGLPNDRFSAERPEGSISTLTIQRTEQRDSAMYRCASSLGQGSEAFFGQGTRLTVV.